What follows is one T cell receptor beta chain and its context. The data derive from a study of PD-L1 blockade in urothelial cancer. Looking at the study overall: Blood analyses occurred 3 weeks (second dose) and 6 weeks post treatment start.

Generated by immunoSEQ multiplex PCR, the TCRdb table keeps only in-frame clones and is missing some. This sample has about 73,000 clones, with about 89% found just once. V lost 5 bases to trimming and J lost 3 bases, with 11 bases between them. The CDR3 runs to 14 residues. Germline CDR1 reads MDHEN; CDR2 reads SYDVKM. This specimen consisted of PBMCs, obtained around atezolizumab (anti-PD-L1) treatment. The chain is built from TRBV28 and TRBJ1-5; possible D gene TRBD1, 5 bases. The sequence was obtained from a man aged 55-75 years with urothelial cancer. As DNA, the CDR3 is TGTGCCAGCAGTCTGGACAACTCCAATCAGCCCCAGCATTTT. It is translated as CASSLDNSNQPQHF.